The 31 T cell receptor beta chains presented below share a single source sample, sequenced in a study of blood T cells in healthy people across ages (dated by TCRdb to about 2015). The receptor library was made with 5' RACE. The instrument was an Illumina HiSeq 2500. The second PCR ran for about 6 to 11 cycles and used a J-beta primer mix along with a sample-barcoded 5' primer. TCRdb reprocessing: public reads trimmed at Q25 with fastp, clones called with MiXCR, in-frame beta chains kept. Entries that share a CDR3 protein sequence are merged under the most common genes and DNA. For this sample there are 700,000 or so distinct CDR3 sequences; about a fifth appear just once. The ten largest clones capture under 25% of the sample. Sequenced sample: blood. The receptors shown here come from a man aged 65 to 79 in good health.

The rearrangement uses TRBV28 and TRBJ2-2; TRBD2 is a possible D gene (7 bases). Trimming pared 1 base from V and 5 bases from J, leaving 14 bases between. The CDR3 is 16 residues long. Per germline, CDR1 MDHEN and CDR2 SYDVKM. As DNA, the CDR3 is TGTGCCAGCAGTTTATACCGGGGGGCAGGAACCGGGGAGCTGTTTTTT. Protein sequence: CASSLYRGAGTGELFF.

The chain joins TRBV6-1 to TRBJ2-7, with D possibly TRBD2 on 6 matching bases. The J call may be incorrect, as the DNA end agrees better with TRBJ2-1. The germline V gene encodes CDR1 MNHNS and CDR2 SASEGT. The CDR3 totals 15 residues. In DNA form, the CDR3 reads TGTGCCAGCAGTGAACACGGGAGCGAGGATGATGAGCAGTTCTTC. This codes for CASSEHGSEDDEQFF.

In its sample, this clonotype was seen once. Just one base apart from a much larger clone, this may be a read error. The chain carries TRBV14 and TRBJ1-1; D uncertain. CDR3 length equals 13 residues. CDR1 and CDR2 (germline): SGHDN, FVKESK. V was clipped by 0 bases and J by 1 base, with 3 bases between them. This chain's CDR3 is CASSQEWNTEAFF. Written as DNA, the CDR3 is TGTGCCAGCAGCCAAGAGTGGAACACTGAAGCTTTCTTT.

This clonotype was counted only a few times. This chain connects TRBV5-1 to TRBJ1-1, with D perhaps TRBD1 (5 bases). Germline CDR1 reads SGHRS; CDR2 reads YFSETQ. This CDR3 has 15 amino acids. V lost 4 bases and J lost 0, with 13 bases in between. The CDR3 DNA sequence: TGCGCCAGCAGCCCGGGACCGCCAATGAACACTGAAGCTTTCTTT. Amino acid sequence: CASSPGPPMNTEAFF. The complete variable domain, with remaining parts taken from reference TRBV5-1 and TRBJ1-1, reads KAGVTQTPRYLIKTRGQQVTLSCSPISGHRSVSWYQQTPGQGLQFLFEYFSETQRNKGNFPGRFSGRQFSNSRSEMNVSTLELGDSALYLCASSPGPPMNTEAFFGQGTRLTVV.

A note on this clonotype: An end of the junction differs from the germline gene, which may be a read error. This chain connects TRBV20-1 to TRBJ1-6; TRBD1 agrees at 7 bases. Germline lookup yields CDR1 DFQATT and CDR2 SNEGSKA (reference sequence). There are 17 residues in the CDR3. DNA for the CDR3: TGCAGTGCTAGAGATGCACAGACCGACAGGGCGAGTTCACCCCTCCATTTT. Its translation is CSARDAQTDRASSPLHF.

This clonotype turned up a few times. This chain uses TRBV7-8 with TRBJ1-1; D might be TRBD1 (5 bases). The CDR3 is 15 residues long. V was clipped by 1 base and J by 10 bases, with 19 bases between them. Germline-derived CDR1 and CDR2 are SGHVS and FQNEAQ. CDR3 residues: CASSLVRGSPAGAFF. The CDR3 nucleotides are TGTGCCAGCAGCTTAGTCCGGGGGTCCCCGGCCGGAGCTTTCTTT.

The chain combines TRBV18 with TRBJ1-5; 11 nucleotides agree with TRBD1. Germline CDR1 is KGHSH and CDR2 is LQKENI. The CDR3 runs 17 residues. V trimming: 3 bases; J trimming: 1 base; junction bases outside the gene matches: 5. For the CDR3, the DNA is TGTGCCAGCTCACCCTTGGACAGGGGGCACAGCAATCAGCCCCAGCATTTT. Protein: CASSPLDRGHSNQPQHF.

The chain recombines TRBV20-1 with TRBJ2-3; TRBD1 is a possible D gene (5 bases). The length of the CDR3 is 12 residues. Germline assignment: CDR1 DFQATT and CDR2 SNEGSKA (reference sequence). The germline V and J ends were trimmed by 5 bases and 2 bases, with 8 bases remaining between them. The CDR3: CSAEGDTDTQYF. The DNA for the CDR3 is TGCAGTGCTGAAGGGGACACAGATACGCAGTATTTT.

The V call is TRBV4-3, the J call TRBJ2-3; D may be TRBD2 (5 bases). CDR3 length: 15 amino acids. V was pared by 0 bases and J by 7 bases, with 14 bases between. CDR1 and CDR2 from the germline V gene are LGHNA and YSLEER. The CDR3 spells CASSQESSSLHTQYF. As DNA, the CDR3 is TGCGCCAGCAGCCAAGAATCGTCTAGCCTCCATACGCAGTATTTT.

This clonotype was picked up many times. The CDR3 nucleotides are TGTGCCAGCAGCTTAGTGACTAGCGGCACAGATACGCAGTATTTT. Encoded protein: CASSLVTSGTDTQYF. The genes are TRBV7-6 and TRBJ2-3; TRBD2 matches 8 bases. V shed 1 base, J shed 1 base, and the junction held 1 base outside the gene matches. The CDR3 extends over 15 amino acids. Germline V gene sequence: CDR1 SGHVS, CDR2 FNYEAQ. The full variable domain, completed using reference TRBV7-6 and TRBJ2-3, is GAGVSQSPRYKVTKRGQDVALRCDPISGHVSLYWYRQALGQGPEFLTYFNYEAQQDKSGLPNDRFSAERPEGSISTLTIQRTEQRDSAMYRCASSLVTSGTDTQYFGPGTRLTVL.

The chain is built from TRBV20-1 and TRBJ1-5, with D uncertain. The CDR3 totals 14 residues. V lost 3 bases and J lost 0, with 9 bases in between. CDR1 and CDR2 from the germline V gene are DFQATT and SNEGSKA (reference sequence). CDR3 region: CSASKEFSNQPQHF. The DNA for the CDR3 is TGCAGTGCTAGTAAAGAATTTAGCAATCAGCCCCAGCATTTT.

This clonotype was seen a handful of times. The chain recombines TRBV20-1 with TRBJ2-1; D is possibly TRBD2 (6 bases). V dropped 5 bases and J dropped 6 bases, with 14 bases sitting between them. CDR3 size: 13 residues. Germline V gene data show CDR1 as DFQATT and CDR2 as SNEGSKA (reference sequence). CDR3: CSAGSGTGNEQFF. The DNA for the CDR3 is TGCAGTGCTGGATCCGGGACTGGCAATGAGCAGTTCTTC.

The genes are TRBV5-1 and TRBJ2-7, with D possibly TRBD1 on 5 matching bases. Between the trimmed V and J ends, which lost 0 bases and 0 bases, there was a span of 7 bases. Germline V gene data show CDR1 as SGHRS and CDR2 as YFSETQ. This CDR3 is built from 14 residues. CDR3 region: CASSLEGHSYEQYF. Here the CDR3 DNA reads TGCGCCAGCAGCTTGGAGGGGCACTCCTACGAGCAGTACTTC. The variable domain in full, with the rest retrieved from reference TRBV5-1 and TRBJ2-7, is KAGVTQTPRYLIKTRGQQVTLSCSPISGHRSVSWYQQTPGQGLQFLFEYFSETQRNKGNFPGRFSGRQFSNSRSEMNVSTLELGDSALYLCASSLEGHSYEQYFGPGTRLTVT.

This clonotype was recorded a few times. V is TRBV14 and J is TRBJ2-3; tentatively, D is TRBD1 or TRBD2 (5 bases each). V was shortened by 2 bases and J by 1 base, with 7 bases between the two germline ends. Per germline, CDR1 SGHDN and CDR2 FVKESK. This CDR3 is 14 amino acids long. The CDR3 DNA reads TGTGCCAGCAGCCAACTGGGGGGCACAGATACGCAGTATTTT. Protein: CASSQLGGTDTQYF.

This clonotype was detected a few times. The V and J genes are TRBV12-3 or TRBV12-4 and TRBJ2-3; 7 bases map to TRBD1. CDR3 length: 15 residues. With V trimmed by 2 bases and J by 6 bases, 8 bases remained unmatched. The DNA of the CDR3 is TGTGCCAGCAGTTTACGGGTAGGGGGCGCCGATACGCAGTATTTT. It translates to CASSLRVGGADTQYF.

The sample holds a few counts of this clonotype. The chain combines TRBV5-1 with TRBJ1-1; D remains ambiguous. Trimming stripped 0 bases from V and 0 bases from J, with 9 bases between. CDR1 is SGHRS, CDR2 YFSETQ, per germline. This CDR3 has 15 residues. The CDR3 loop reads CASSLGFKMNTEAFF. In DNA form, the CDR3 reads TGCGCCAGCAGCTTGGGGTTTAAGATGAACACTGAAGCTTTCTTT.

This rearrangement joins TRBV6-5 to TRBJ1-2; the match to TRBD1 covers 10 bases. Germline values: CDR1 MNHEY, CDR2 SVGAGI. CDR3 length: 16 residues. The V segment lost 6 bases and the J segment 8 bases; nucleotides outside the gene matches: 15. The CDR3: CASSSGRQGARGGYTF. CDR3 in DNA: TGTGCCAGCAGCAGTGGCCGACAGGGGGCTCGTGGCGGCTACACCTTC.

Comment on this clonotype: Without the conserved terminal phenylalanine or tryptophan, this CDR3 likely stems from a read error. The V and J genes are TRBV6-2 or TRBV6-3 and TRBJ1-1; D ambiguous. V was shortened by 7 bases and J by 3 bases, with 18 bases between the two germline ends. This CDR3 is built from 15 residues. Germline V lookup: CDR1 MNHEY, CDR2 SVGEGT. In DNA, the CDR3 is TGTGCCAGCACCTTACGGGGTCAAGCGGACACTGAAGCTTTCTGT. Encoded protein: CASTLRGQADTEAFC.

V usage is TRBV9 and J usage is TRBJ2-7, with D hard to call. The closer fit of TRBJ2-1 to the DNA end suggests the J call may be wrong. Germline assignment: CDR1 SGDLS and CDR2 YYNGEE. The CDR3 consists of 15 residues. Written as DNA, the CDR3 is TGTGCCAGCAGCGTAGTTGCCCAAACCCCTAATGAGCAGTTCTTC. Its protein is CASSVVAQTPNEQFF.

The chain links TRBV29-1 to TRBJ1-1; possible D gene TRBD1, 6 bases. Between the trimmed V and J ends, which lost 3 bases and 2 bases, there was a span of 28 bases. CDR1 is SQVTM, CDR2 ANQGSEA, per germline. The CDR3 runs 19 residues. The CDR3 is CSVDRGVIRGIATNTEAFF. The CDR3 region has the DNA TGCAGCGTTGATAGGGGGGTGATTCGTGGGATAGCCACCAACACTGAAGCTTTCTTT.

Here the CDR3 DNA reads TGCAGTGCTATTTTCCCGAGCGGGGGATACAATGAGCAGTTCTTC. Encoded protein: CSAIFPSGGYNEQFF. The chain recombines TRBV20-1 with TRBJ2-1; TRBD2 agrees at 8 bases. This CDR3 has 15 residues. J lost 4 bases, V lost 4 bases, and 9 bases had no gene match. From germline, CDR1 is DFQATT and CDR2 SNEGSKA (reference sequence).

The chain couples TRBV10-1 to TRBJ2-1; 10 nucleotides line up with TRBD1. Germline assignment: CDR1 WNHNN and CDR2 SYGVQD (reference sequence). The CDR3 consists of 16 residues. V shed 1 base and J 5 bases; nucleotides not matched to a gene: 5. The CDR3 reads CASSEFPGQGDNEQFF. CDR3 bases: TGCGCCAGCAGTGAGTTTCCCGGACAGGGGGACAATGAGCAGTTCTTC.

The table lists this clonotype with a few counts. The chain couples TRBV28 to TRBJ1-1; 10 positions agree with TRBD1. The V gene end was trimmed by 7 bases and the J gene end by 5 bases; junction bases not matched to a gene: 13. The CDR3 runs to 16 residues. The germline V gene encodes CDR1 MDHEN and CDR2 SYDVKM. DNA for the CDR3: TGTGCCAGCACATTCGGACAGGGGGACTATAGGACTGAAGCTTTCTTT. It encodes CASTFGQGDYRTEAFF.

This clonotype turned up a few times. V is TRBV20-1 and J is TRBJ1-4, with D unclear. Germline CDR1 and CDR2: DFQATT and SNEGSKA (reference sequence). Trimming cost V 3 bases and J 7 bases, with 12 bases left between them. The CDR3 is made up of 13 amino acids. CDR3 bases: TGCAGTGCTAGCCCGGCACGGGGTGAAAAACTGTTTTTT. This translates into CSASPARGEKLFF.

CDR3 protein: CASSTQQGNNNKNIQYF. CDR3 nucleotides: TGTGCCAGCAGCACCCAACAGGGAAACAATAACAAAAACATTCAGTACTTC. This rearrangement joins TRBV9 to TRBJ2-4; the D gene is possibly TRBD1 (6 bases). Germline CDR1 and CDR2: SGDLS and YYNGEE. CDR3 length: 17 residues. V shed 4 bases and J shed 3 bases, with 20 bases lying between them.

This clonotype was seen only a few times. The chain carries TRBV2 and TRBJ1-2; D is unclear. The CDR3 length is 15 residues. Germline V lookup: CDR1 SNHLY, CDR2 FYNNEI. The ends were cut back, 3 bases at V and 4 bases at J, with 15 bases in the middle. The CDR3 region is CASSEVGRGGYGYTF. The CDR3 region has the DNA TGTGCCAGCAGTGAGGTTGGACGGGGAGGCTATGGCTACACCTTC.

The CDR3 sequence is CSAWGEARDRDNEQFF. For the CDR3, the DNA is TGCAGTGCTTGGGGGGAGGCCAGGGATCGAGACAATGAGCAGTTCTTC. The V call is TRBV20-1, the J call TRBJ2-5, with D possibly TRBD2 on 6 matching bases. The DNA end lines up better with TRBJ2-1; the J call may be wrong. The CDR3 spans 16 residues. Germline V gene data show CDR1 as DFQATT and CDR2 as SNEGSKA (reference sequence).

This clonotype was detected only a few times. The chain carries TRBV5-4 and TRBJ2-1; a weak D match, TRBD1 (6 bases). From germline, CDR1 is SGHNT and CDR2 YYREEE (reference sequence). The CDR3 totals 15 residues. V was clipped by 0 bases and J by 4 bases, with 11 bases between them. The DNA for the CDR3 is TGTGCCAGCAGCTTGGAACAGGGCCCGTACAATGAGCAGTTCTTC. Residues: CASSLEQGPYNEQFF.

This chain joins TRBV5-1 and TRBJ2-7; D gene ambiguous. V was trimmed by 6 bases and J by 2 bases, leaving 12 bases between them. This CDR3 has 13 amino acids. Germline V gene lookup returns CDR1 SGHRS and CDR2 YFSETQ. This CDR3 reads CASMGRTAYEQYF. DNA of the CDR3: TGCGCCAGCATGGGCAGGACCGCCTACGAGCAGTACTTC. Looking up the rest from reference TRBV5-1 and TRBJ2-7 gives the full variable domain: KAGVTQTPRYLIKTRGQQVTLSCSPISGHRSVSWYQQTPGQGLQFLFEYFSETQRNKGNFPGRFSGRQFSNSRSEMNVSTLELGDSALYLCASMGRTAYEQYFGPGTRLTVT.

There are a few counts of this clonotype. This rearrangement joins TRBV6-6 to TRBJ1-2; a possible D gene is TRBD1 (6 bases). V lost 9 bases and J lost 8, with 19 bases in between. The CDR3 contains 13 residues. Looked up from germline, CDR1 is MNHNY and CDR2 is SVGAGI (reference sequence). The CDR3 protein is CASSGGAGKGYTF. In DNA, the CDR3 is TGTGCCAGTTCGGGGGGGGCAGGGAAGGGCTACACCTTC.

In this sample, this clonotype turned up a few times. The rearrangement joins TRBV7-2 to TRBJ1-1; no firm D call. The CDR3 length is 14 residues. With 0 bases removed from V and 0 bases from J, the gap between germline ends came to 5 bases. Germline lookup yields CDR1 SGHTA and CDR2 FQGNSA. CDR3 in amino acids: CASSLARMNTEAFF. CDR3 coding DNA: TGTGCCAGCAGCTTAGCCAGAATGAACACTGAAGCTTTCTTT.